This is a list of T cell receptor beta chains from one sample in a study of T cell responses to AZD1222 COVID-19 vaccine. Method: immunoSEQ multiplex PCR; TCRdb's copy keeps in-frame clones and lacks some. The data contain about 110,000 clones, about 90% of them seen just once; the ten biggest clones take up roughly 9%. The material was peripheral blood, obtained 28 days after the second AZD1222 dose. These TCRs come from an adult who received the AZD1222 COVID-19 vaccine. Both conserved end residues are trimmed from each CDR3. Part of the rows lack a size; the others show once, few, many or a class for expanded clones.

j_gene	abundance	len	v_gene	CDR3aa
TRBJ1-6	few	12	TRBV7-8	ASSRVKPGSPLH
TRBJ1-2	NA	11	TRBV5-4	ASSRAGPYGYT
TRBJ2-1	NA	15	TRBV5-1	ASSPYTGTQLYNEQF
TRBJ1-1	NA	13	TRBV9	ASSVGSGVGTEAF
TRBJ2-7	once	13	TRBV6-5	ASSYNTQSSYEQY
TRBJ2-7	NA	14	TRBV15	ATSRPGPQGPYEQY
TRBJ2-7	NA	11	TRBV18	ASSPSQLTEQY
TRBJ1-5	NA	12	TRBV10-3	AISESYGAQPQH
TRBJ2-3	once	12	TRBV7-3	ASSSGLAPDTQY
TRBJ2-7	NA	13	TRBV5-1	ASSWGQGSSYEQY
TRBJ1-2	NA	12	TRBV11-3	ASSLAGLNYGYT
TRBJ2-2	NA	15	TRBV5-4	ASSTQAGTGNTGELF
TRBJ1-2	NA	11	TRBV27	ASSKDVAYGYT
TRBJ1-1	NA	13	TRBV5-1	ASSARTGVNTEAF
TRBJ2-1	NA	13	TRBV5-5	ASSFDGLAYNEQF
TRBJ1-5	NA	13	TRBV28	ASSNLFGSNQPQH
TRBJ2-7	NA	11	TRBV5-8	ASSRTSSDEQY
TRBJ2-1	NA	17	TRBV18	ASSSSAGLADSSYNEQF
TRBJ2-1	NA	11	TRBV6-5	ASSYSSGDEQF
TRBJ1-1	many	13	TRBV27	ASSLHGDLNTEAF
TRBJ1-4	NA	14	TRBV19	ASRGRGRTTNEKLF
TRBJ1-4	NA	12	TRBV7-2	ASSSTSTNEKLF
TRBJ2-5	NA	12	TRBV9	ASSVNSQGETQY
TRBJ2-2	NA	11	TRBV6-5	ASDRGNTGELF
TRBJ1-6	NA	11	TRBV12-3/TRBV12-4	ASRDGRESPLH
TRBJ2-7	NA	9	TRBV19	ASSDAYEQY
TRBJ1-5	NA	17	TRBV7-3	ASSLIDRGPYYSNQPQH
TRBJ1-3	NA	15	TRBV14	ASSQENRRFSGNTIY
TRBJ2-7	NA	11	TRBV7-2	ASSLEGMGEQY
TRBJ1-2	NA	13	TRBV6-1	ASSDRDRGRDGYT
TRBJ1-2	few	10	TRBV7-3	ASSSDNYGYT
TRBJ1-2	NA	14	TRBV5-6	ASSLVDRGREVGYT
TRBJ1-4	NA	14	TRBV28	ASSPSGFLGGEKLF
TRBJ2-6	NA	16	TRBV27	ASRTNIQDYSGANVLT
TRBJ2-1	NA	13	TRBV15	ATSWGLGSPNEQF
TRBJ2-2	NA	13	TRBV24-1	ATGEPGSDHGELF
TRBJ1-5	NA	12	TRBV5-1	ARNHRESNQPQH
TRBJ2-3	NA	15	TRBV4-1	ASSQPHLAGGTDTQY
TRBJ2-7	few	13	TRBV12-2	ASRLGPQGVGEQY
TRBJ2-2	NA	14	TRBV19	ASSRRQALNTGELF
TRBJ1-6	NA	13	TRBV7-6	ASSATRQGNSPLH
TRBJ1-2	NA	10	TRBV6-5	ASSQGRYGYT
TRBJ1-2	once	11	TRBV6-5	ASSYRRGYGYT
TRBJ2-7	once	11	TRBV5-1	ASSDREFYEQY
TRBJ2-1	NA	12	TRBV9	ASSARSSYNEQF
TRBJ2-2	NA	11	TRBV9	ASGDRNTGELF
TRBJ2-2	NA	12	TRBV3-1/TRBV3-2	ASSQDRGTGELF
TRBJ1-5	once	12	TRBV19	ASSSTDRGQPQH
TRBJ2-1	NA	13	TRBV6-5	ASSYSSGNSNEQF
TRBJ2-2	NA	13	TRBV27	ASSISLRGEVELF
TRBJ1-1	NA	13	TRBV4-3	ASSQDVAGGTEAF
TRBJ1-5	NA	13	TRBV7-9	ASSLATGGMQPQH
TRBJ1-1	NA	11	TRBV5-1	ASSLSVYTEAF
TRBJ2-2	NA	13	TRBV6-5	ASSLSGGEFGELF
TRBJ1-1	NA	11	TRBV29-1	SVRQGGRTEAF
TRBJ2-1	NA	12	TRBV5-1	ASSPLAGDNEQF
TRBJ1-5	NA	13	TRBV4-1	ASSHPGGGNQPQH